This passage covers 21 T cell receptor beta chains from one sample sequenced in a study of blood T cells in healthy people across ages. A sample-barcoded 5' primer and a J-beta primer mix were used in a second PCR of roughly 7 to 11 cycles. TCRdb reprocessed the 5' RACE reads with MiXCR, giving one entry per CDR3 protein. The data hold some 1.8 million distinct CDR3 sequences, with more than 35% observed a single time. Sequencing input: blood. These receptors were obtained from a human donor in good health.

This rearrangement joins TRBV15 to TRBJ1-1, with a possible D match to TRBD1 (6 bases). Deletions cut 6 bases from V and 6 bases from J, with 14 bases between. The CDR3 consists of 13 residues. Germline CDR1 reads LNHNV; CDR2 reads YYDKDF (reference sequence). The CDR3: CATRVRYRAEAFF. DNA for the CDR3: TGTGCCACCAGAGTAAGATACAGGGCTGAAGCTTTCTTT.

V and J are TRBV5-1 and TRBJ2-7; 7 bases align to TRBD2. CDR3 length equals 16 residues. Germline loops: CDR1 SGHRS, CDR2 YFSETQ. Trimming removed 2 bases from V and 0 bases from J; junction bases left unmatched: 8. The CDR3 loop is CASSFDPAGTSYEQYF. CDR3 coding DNA: TGCGCCAGCAGCTTCGACCCAGCGGGAACCTCCTACGAGCAGTACTTC.

CDR3 coding DNA: TGTGCCAGCAGTTACTCGGCGAACGGTCGGTTCTTC. Translating gives CASSYSANGRFF. V usage is TRBV6-2 or TRBV6-3 and J usage is TRBJ2-1; D is undetermined. Trimming took off 0 bases at V and 15 bases at J, with 12 bases between the two ends. Germline CDR1 MNHEY, CDR2 SVGEGT. This CDR3 is built from 12 residues.

This rearrangement joins TRBV7-9 to TRBJ1-1; TRBD1 matches at 8 bases. The CDR3 is made up of 15 amino acids. Germline CDR1 SEHNR, CDR2 FQNEAQ (reference sequence). V was clipped by 6 bases and J by 4 bases; unmatched bases: 10. The CDR3 loop is CASRAQDRVVTEAFF. CDR3 coding DNA: TGTGCCAGCAGAGCACAGGACAGGGTGGTCACTGAAGCTTTCTTT.

The V gene is TRBV13, the J gene TRBJ2-7; no clear D gene. V lost 4 bases and J lost 3, with 13 bases in between. The CDR3 length is 14 residues. Germline V lookup: CDR1 PRHDT, CDR2 FYEKMQ (reference sequence). CDR3 residues: CASSSPGSFYEQYF. The CDR3 DNA reads TGTGCCAGCAGCTCTCCCGGTTCCTTCTACGAGCAGTACTTC.

The V gene is TRBV7-9, the J gene TRBJ1-2; 9 positions match TRBD1. CDR1 and CDR2 (germline): SEHNR, FQNEAQ (reference sequence). Losses at the gene ends were 1 base for V and 6 bases for J; bases not matched to a gene: 6. The CDR3 runs 15 residues. The CDR3 loop reads CASSLETGGRNGYTF. CDR3 in DNA: TGTGCCAGCAGCTTAGAGACAGGGGGTAGGAATGGCTACACCTTC.

This clonotype has only a few counts. The chain combines TRBV20-1 with TRBJ2-1; the match to TRBD1 covers 7 bases. J gave up 1 base and V 5 bases, and 8 bases lay outside the gene matches. The CDR3 covers 15 residues. Germline CDR1 and CDR2: DFQATT and SNEGSKA (reference sequence). This chain's CDR3 is CSAYEGGWSYNEQFF. CDR3 bases: TGCAGTGCTTACGAAGGGGGCTGGTCCTACAATGAGCAGTTCTTC.

The chain combines TRBV4-2 with TRBJ2-1; 10 nucleotides match TRBD1. Germline loops: CDR1 LGHNA, CDR2 YNFKEQ. J was trimmed by 2 bases and V by 1 base; bases with no gene match: 2. The CDR3 totals 16 residues. CDR3 loop: CASSQGTGGTYNEQFF. The CDR3 nucleotides read TGTGCCAGCAGCCAAGGGACAGGGGGAACCTACAATGAGCAGTTCTTC.

This clonotype has more than one count but fewer than ten. The CDR3 sequence: CASSLVGGTRETQYF. CDR3 sequence (DNA): TGTGCCAGCAGTTTGGTCGGGGGAACGAGAGAGACCCAGTACTTC. The J gene is TRBJ2-5, the V gene TRBV12-3 or TRBV12-4; a possible D gene is TRBD2 (6 bases). This CDR3 contains 15 residues. Trimming removed 3 bases at V and 4 bases at J, with 15 bases between.

V is TRBV28 and J is TRBJ2-7; 8 positions agree with TRBD2. This CDR3 is built from 14 residues. Germline assignment: CDR1 MDHEN and CDR2 SYDVKM. The trim removed 4 bases at V and 7 bases at J, leaving 9 bases unmatched. CDR3 DNA: TGTGCCAGCAGTTATCCGGGGGGGCACAATGAGCAGTACTTC. Its protein is CASSYPGGHNEQYF.

The chain joins TRBV20-1 to TRBJ2-1, with D tentatively TRBD2 (6 bases). Germline CDR1 reads DFQATT; CDR2 reads SNEGSKA (reference sequence). V was cut by 5 bases and J by 3 bases, with 11 bases left in between. This CDR3 is built from 13 residues. The CDR3: CSAYLAFYNEQFF. CDR3 coding DNA: TGCAGTGCTTATCTAGCGTTCTACAATGAGCAGTTCTTC.

This clonotype was seen a few times. The chain couples TRBV29-1 to TRBJ1-2, with 7 bases that match TRBD1. The J segment lost 6 bases and the V segment lost 7 bases, leaving 5 bases of the junction unmatched. Germline CDR1 SQVTM, CDR2 ANQGSEA. CDR3 length equals 11 residues. The CDR3 is CSATGDDGYTF. In nucleotides, the CDR3 is TGCAGCGCCACAGGGGATGATGGCTACACCTTC.

Points on this clonotype: A much larger clonotype is one base distant, so this may be a read error. This chain joins TRBV4-1 and TRBJ1-6, with TRBD1 matching over 7 bases. The CDR3 spans 16 residues. Germline loops: CDR1 MGHRA, CDR2 YSYEKL. The CDR3 loop reads CASSPTDRDSNSPPHF. The CDR3, as DNA: TGCGCCAGCAGCCCTACAGACCGGGACAGTAATTCACCCCCCCACTTT.

The CDR3, as DNA: TGCAGTGCCGCTACATGGGGGGGCGGCGAATGGGACACTGAAGCTTTCTTT. As protein: CSAATWGGGEWDTEAFF. V gene TRBV20-1 combines with J gene TRBJ1-1; a possible D gene is TRBD1 (6 bases). The germline CDR1 and CDR2 sequences are DFQATT and SNEGSKA (reference sequence). Trimming cost V 6 bases and J 3 bases, with 26 bases left between them. This CDR3 has 17 amino acids.

This clonotype has only one observation. The chain uses TRBV7-3 and TRBJ2-1; no clear D gene. V was cut by 5 bases and J by 8 bases, with 19 bases left in between. This CDR3 comprises 15 residues. Germline V gene lookup returns CDR1 SGHTA and CDR2 FQGTGA. CDR3 sequence (DNA): TGTGCCAGCAGCCCTGCCCCAGGTCGTTACCATGAGCAGTTCTTC. As protein: CASSPAPGRYHEQFF.

The J gene is TRBJ2-1, the V gene TRBV29-1; 9 bases are a match to TRBD2. Germline CDR1 and CDR2: SQVTM and ANQGSEA. The length of the CDR3 is 16 residues. Unmatched junction bases numbered 8, after V lost 5 bases and J lost 0 bases. CDR3 coding DNA: TGCAGCGTTTATGCTAGCGGGGCCGACTCCTACAATGAGCAGTTCTTC. This encodes CSVYASGADSYNEQFF.

Remarks on this clonotype: The CDR3 does not close with the conserved phenylalanine or tryptophan, likely indicating a read error. The chain is built from TRBV12-3 or TRBV12-4 and TRBJ1-4; D is unresolved. V was trimmed by 8 bases and J by 0 bases, leaving 1 base between them. The CDR3 spans 11 residues. The DNA for the CDR3 is TGTGCCAGCTCAACTAATGAAAAACTGTTTTTG. Protein sequence: CASSTNEKLFL.

This clonotype was observed a few times. The gene calls are TRBV12-3 or TRBV12-4 and TRBJ2-7, with D possibly being TRBD1 or TRBD2 (5 bases each). The V gene lost 4 bases and the J gene lost 2 bases, with 15 bases spanning the gap. The CDR3 is made up of 15 amino acids. For the CDR3, the DNA is TGTGCCAGCAGTTCAATCCGGGACGGAACCTACGAGCAGTACTTC. Translation gives CASSSIRDGTYEQYF.

V is TRBV7-2 and J is TRBJ2-3, with D tentatively TRBD1 (5 bases). This CDR3 contains 15 residues. Trimming removed 5 bases from V and 0 bases from J, with 12 bases in between. Germline CDR1 reads SGHTA; CDR2 reads FQGNSA. CDR3 sequence (DNA): TGTGCCAGCAGCATGACAGTTACTAGCACAGATACGCAGTATTTT. It yields the protein CASSMTVTSTDTQYF.

This clonotype was seen just once. The V gene is TRBV4-2, the J gene TRBJ2-1; the D gene could be TRBD1 or TRBD2 (7 bases each). The CDR3 sequence is 18 residues long. V shed 0 bases and J shed 4 bases, with 19 bases lying between them. CDR1 and CDR2 (germline): LGHNA, YNFKEQ. The CDR3 protein is CASSQDYPQGGKYNEQFF. CDR3 sequence (DNA): TGTGCCAGCAGCCAAGACTACCCTCAGGGGGGGAAATACAATGAGCAGTTCTTC.

The rearrangement uses TRBV10-3 and TRBJ2-3; D possibly corresponds to TRBD2 (5 bases). Trimming left V 10 bases short and J 3 bases short, with 17 bases between. The germline CDR1 and CDR2 sequences are ENHRY and SYGVKD. The CDR3 spans 14 residues. CDR3 sequence reads: CATIPGVGTDTQYF. For the CDR3, the DNA is TGTGCCACCATCCCCGGGGTTGGGACAGATACGCAGTATTTT.